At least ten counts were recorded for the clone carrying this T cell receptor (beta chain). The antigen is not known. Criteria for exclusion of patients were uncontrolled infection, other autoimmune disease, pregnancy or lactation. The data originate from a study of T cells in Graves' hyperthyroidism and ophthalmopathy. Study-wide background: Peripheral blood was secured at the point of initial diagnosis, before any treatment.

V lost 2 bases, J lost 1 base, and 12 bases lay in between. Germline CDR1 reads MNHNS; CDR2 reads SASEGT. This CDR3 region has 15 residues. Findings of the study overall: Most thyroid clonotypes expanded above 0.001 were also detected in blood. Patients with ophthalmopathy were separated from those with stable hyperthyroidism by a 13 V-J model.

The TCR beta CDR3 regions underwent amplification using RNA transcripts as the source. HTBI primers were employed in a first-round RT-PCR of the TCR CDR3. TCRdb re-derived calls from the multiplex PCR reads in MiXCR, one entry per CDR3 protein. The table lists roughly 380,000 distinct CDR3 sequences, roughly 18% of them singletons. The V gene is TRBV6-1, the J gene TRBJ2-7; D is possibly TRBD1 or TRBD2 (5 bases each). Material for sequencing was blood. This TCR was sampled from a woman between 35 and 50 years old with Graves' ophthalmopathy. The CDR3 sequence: CASSERGRTSYEQYF. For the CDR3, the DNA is TGTGCCAGCAGTGAACGGGGACGGACATCCTACGAGCAGTACTTC.